The text below deals with one T cell receptor beta chain. The data originate from a study of T cell changes during pregnancy in multiple sclerosis. J was trimmed by 5 bases and V by 4 bases; bases with no gene match: 9. Per the germline V gene, CDR1 is LGHNA and CDR2 is YNFKEQ. The CDR3 has 16 amino acids. Some clones are missing from TCRdb's copy, which holds only in-frame ones; the method was immunoSEQ multiplex PCR. The sample lists fewer than 60,000 clones, about 90% occurring once. Sample: CD8+ T cells from peripheral blood mononuclear cells, taken after pregnancy. The receptor was derived from a female donor with multiple sclerosis, enrolled in a pregnancy study. V and J are TRBV4-2 and TRBJ2-5; 11 bases match TRBD1. The CDR3 sequence: CASSPEGTGGEETQYF. The CDR3, as DNA: TGTGCCAGCAGCCCTGAAGGGACAGGGGGAGAGGAGACCCAGTACTTC.